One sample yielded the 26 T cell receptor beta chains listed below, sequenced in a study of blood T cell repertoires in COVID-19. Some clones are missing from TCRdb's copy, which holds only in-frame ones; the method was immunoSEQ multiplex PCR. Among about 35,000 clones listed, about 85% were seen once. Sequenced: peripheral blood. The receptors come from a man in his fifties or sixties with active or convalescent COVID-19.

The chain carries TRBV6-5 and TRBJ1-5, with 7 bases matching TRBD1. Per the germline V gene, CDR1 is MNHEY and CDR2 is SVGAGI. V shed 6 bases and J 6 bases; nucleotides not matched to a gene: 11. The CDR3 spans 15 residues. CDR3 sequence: CASSTSRQGSQPQHF. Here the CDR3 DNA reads TGTGCCAGCAGCACTTCCCGACAGGGAAGTCAGCCCCAGCATTTT.

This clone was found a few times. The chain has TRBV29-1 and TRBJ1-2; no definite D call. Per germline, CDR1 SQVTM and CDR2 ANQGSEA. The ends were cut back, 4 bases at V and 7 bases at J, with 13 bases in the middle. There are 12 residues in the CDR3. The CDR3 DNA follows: TGCAGCGTTGGCCAACCTGAGCGTGGCTACACCTTC. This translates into CSVGQPERGYTF.

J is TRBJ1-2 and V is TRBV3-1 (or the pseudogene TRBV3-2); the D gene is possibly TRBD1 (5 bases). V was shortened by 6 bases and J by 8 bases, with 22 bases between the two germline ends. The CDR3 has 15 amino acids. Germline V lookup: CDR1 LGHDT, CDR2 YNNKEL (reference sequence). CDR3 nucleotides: TGTGCCAGCAGACCCAGGGCAGATCCTTCTAAGGGCTACACCTTC. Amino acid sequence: CASRPRADPSKGYTF.

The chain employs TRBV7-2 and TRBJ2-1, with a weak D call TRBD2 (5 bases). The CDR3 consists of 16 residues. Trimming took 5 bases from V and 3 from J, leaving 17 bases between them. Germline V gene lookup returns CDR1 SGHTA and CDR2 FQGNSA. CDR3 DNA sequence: TGTGCCAGCAGCCCCCGACCCATAGCGATCTACAATGAGCAGTTCTTC. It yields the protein CASSPRPIAIYNEQFF.

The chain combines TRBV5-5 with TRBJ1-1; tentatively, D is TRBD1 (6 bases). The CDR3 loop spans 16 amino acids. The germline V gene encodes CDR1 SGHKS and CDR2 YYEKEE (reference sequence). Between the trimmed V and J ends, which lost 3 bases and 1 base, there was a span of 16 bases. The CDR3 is CASSSRSTGWNTEAFF. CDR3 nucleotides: TGTGCCAGCAGCTCACGATCCACAGGGTGGAACACTGAAGCTTTCTTT.

The CDR3 sequence: CASSLVTGWEAFF. CDR3 DNA sequence: TGTGCCAGCAGCTTGGTTACAGGGTGGGAAGCTTTCTTT. J is TRBJ1-1 and V is TRBV5-6; the D gene is possibly TRBD1 (6 bases). V lost 0 bases and J lost 8, with 11 bases in between. The CDR3 length is 13 residues. Germline lookup yields CDR1 SGHDT and CDR2 YYEEEE.

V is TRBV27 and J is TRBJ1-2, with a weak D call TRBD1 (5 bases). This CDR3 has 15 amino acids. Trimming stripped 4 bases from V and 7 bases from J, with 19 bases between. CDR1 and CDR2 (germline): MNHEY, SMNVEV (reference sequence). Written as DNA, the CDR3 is TGTGCCAGCAGTTACACCCAGAAAGGGGTTTTTGGCTACACCTTC. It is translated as CASSYTQKGVFGYTF.

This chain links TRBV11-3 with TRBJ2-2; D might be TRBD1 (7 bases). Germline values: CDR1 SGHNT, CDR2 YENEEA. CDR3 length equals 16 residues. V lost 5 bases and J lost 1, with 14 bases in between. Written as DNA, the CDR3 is TGTGCCAGCAGCCCACGGGGGACAGAGAACACCGGGGAGCTGTTTTTT. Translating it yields CASSPRGTENTGELFF.

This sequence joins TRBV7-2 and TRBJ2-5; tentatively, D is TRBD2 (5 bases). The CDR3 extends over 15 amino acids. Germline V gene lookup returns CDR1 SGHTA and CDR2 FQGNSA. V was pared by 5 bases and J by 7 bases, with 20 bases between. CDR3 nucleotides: TGTGCCAGCAGCCCCCTCGTTGCGGGCGTTGGGACCCAGTACTTC. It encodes CASSPLVAGVGTQYF.

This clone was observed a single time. This CDR3 is CASSSAVTDTQYF. The CDR3 DNA reads as TGTGCCAGCAGCTCGGCGGTCACAGATACGCAGTATTTT. V gene TRBV5-4 combines with J gene TRBJ2-3; D is unclear. Trimming took off 3 bases at V and 2 bases at J, with 7 bases between the two ends. The CDR3 has 13 residues. In germline, CDR1 is SGHNT, CDR2 YYREEE (reference sequence).

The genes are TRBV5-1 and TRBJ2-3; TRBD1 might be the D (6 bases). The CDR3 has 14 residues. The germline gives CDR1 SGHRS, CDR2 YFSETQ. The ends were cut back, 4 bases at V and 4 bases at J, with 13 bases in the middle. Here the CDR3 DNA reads TGCGCCAGCAGCCCTGGACAGAGGTCAGATACGCAGTATTTT. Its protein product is CASSPGQRSDTQYF.

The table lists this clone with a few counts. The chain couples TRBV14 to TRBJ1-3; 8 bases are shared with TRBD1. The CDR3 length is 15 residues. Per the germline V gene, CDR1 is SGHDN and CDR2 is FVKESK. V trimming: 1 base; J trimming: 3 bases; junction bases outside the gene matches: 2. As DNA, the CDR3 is TGTGCCAGCAGCCAAGTCAGGGGGCTTGGAAACACCATATATTTT. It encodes CASSQVRGLGNTIYF.

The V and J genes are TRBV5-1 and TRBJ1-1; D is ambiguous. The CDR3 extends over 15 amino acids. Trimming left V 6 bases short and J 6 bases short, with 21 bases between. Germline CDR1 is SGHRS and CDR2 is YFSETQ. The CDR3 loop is CASKVVMAGVAEAFF. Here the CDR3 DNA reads TGCGCCAGCAAAGTGGTGATGGCGGGAGTGGCTGAAGCTTTCTTT.

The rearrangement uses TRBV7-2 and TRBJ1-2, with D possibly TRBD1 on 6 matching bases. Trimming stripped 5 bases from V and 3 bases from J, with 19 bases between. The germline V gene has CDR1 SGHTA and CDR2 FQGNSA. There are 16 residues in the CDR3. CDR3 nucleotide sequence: TGTGCCAGCAGCCCGGGGGGGGCAGGGCAGTACTATGGCTACACCTTC. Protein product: CASSPGGAGQYYGYTF.

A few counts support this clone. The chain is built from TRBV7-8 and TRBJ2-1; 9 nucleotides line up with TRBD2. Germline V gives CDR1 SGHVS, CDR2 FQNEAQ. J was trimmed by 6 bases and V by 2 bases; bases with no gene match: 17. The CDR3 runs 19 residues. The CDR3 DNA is TGTGCCAGCAGCTTATGGGAGGCGGGAGGGTCCTCAAGATTCAATGAGCAGTTCTTC. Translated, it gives CASSLWEAGGSSRFNEQFF.

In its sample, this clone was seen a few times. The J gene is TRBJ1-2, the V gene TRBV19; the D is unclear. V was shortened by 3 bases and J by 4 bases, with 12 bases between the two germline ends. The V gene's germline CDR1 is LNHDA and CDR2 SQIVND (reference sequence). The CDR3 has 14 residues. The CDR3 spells CASSMSGQPYGYTF. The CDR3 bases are TGTGCCAGTAGTATGAGCGGGCAGCCCTATGGCTACACCTTC. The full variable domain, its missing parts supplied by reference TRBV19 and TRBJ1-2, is DGGITQSPKYLFRKEGQNVTLSCEQNLNHDAMYWYRQDPGQGLRLIYYSQIVNDFQKGDIAEGYSVSREKKESFPLTVTSAQKNPTAFYLCASSMSGQPYGYTFGSGTRLTVV.

CDR3 sequence (DNA): TGCGCCAGCAGCTTGGACAGGGCTTCACCCCTCCACTTT. Translated, it gives CASSLDRASPLHF. The rearrangement links TRBV5-1 to TRBJ1-6; D perhaps matches TRBD1 (6 bases). This CDR3 has 13 residues. Trimming removed 0 bases from V and 9 bases from J, with 7 bases in between. Germline CDR1 reads SGHRS; CDR2 reads YFSETQ.

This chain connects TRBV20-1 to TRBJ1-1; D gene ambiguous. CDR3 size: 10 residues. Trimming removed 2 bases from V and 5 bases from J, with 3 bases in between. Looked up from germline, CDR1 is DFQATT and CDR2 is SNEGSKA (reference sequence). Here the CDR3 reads CSARQTEAFF. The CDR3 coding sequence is TGCAGTGCTAGACAGACTGAAGCTTTCTTT.

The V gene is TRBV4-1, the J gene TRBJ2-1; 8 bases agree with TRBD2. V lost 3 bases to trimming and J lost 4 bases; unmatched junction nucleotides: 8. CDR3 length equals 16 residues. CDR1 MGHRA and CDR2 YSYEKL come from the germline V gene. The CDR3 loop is CASSHGAGEAYNEQFF. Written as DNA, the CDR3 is TGCGCCAGCAGCCACGGAGCGGGGGAAGCTTACAATGAGCAGTTCTTC.

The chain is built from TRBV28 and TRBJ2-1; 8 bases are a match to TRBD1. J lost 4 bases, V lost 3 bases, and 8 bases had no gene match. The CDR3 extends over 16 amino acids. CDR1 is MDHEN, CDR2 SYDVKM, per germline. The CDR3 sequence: CASSFIIQGAYNEQFF. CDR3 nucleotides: TGTGCCAGCAGTTTTATAATCCAGGGGGCTTACAATGAGCAGTTCTTC.

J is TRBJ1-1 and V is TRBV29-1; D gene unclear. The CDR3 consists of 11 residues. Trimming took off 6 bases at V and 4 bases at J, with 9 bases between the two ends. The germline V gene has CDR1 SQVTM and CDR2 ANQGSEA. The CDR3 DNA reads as TGCAGCGTGGGAGAGGTCACTGAAGCTTTCTTT. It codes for CSVGEVTEAFF.

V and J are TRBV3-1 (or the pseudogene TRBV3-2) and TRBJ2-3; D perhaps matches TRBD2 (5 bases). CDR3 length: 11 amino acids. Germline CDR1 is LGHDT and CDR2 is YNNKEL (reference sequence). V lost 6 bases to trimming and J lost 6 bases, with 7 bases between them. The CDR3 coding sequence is TGTGCCAGCAGTCCGGGGGATACGCAGTATTTT. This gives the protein CASSPGDTQYF.

The DNA of the CDR3 is TGTGCCAGCAGTTACTCAAGGGGAATTCGTGGCTACACCTTC. Translated, it gives CASSYSRGIRGYTF. The chain links TRBV6-5 to TRBJ1-2; tentative D call: TRBD1 (5 bases). The germline V gene has CDR1 MNHEY and CDR2 SVGAGI. This CDR3 contains 14 residues. V was clipped by 0 bases and J by 7 bases, with 12 bases between them.

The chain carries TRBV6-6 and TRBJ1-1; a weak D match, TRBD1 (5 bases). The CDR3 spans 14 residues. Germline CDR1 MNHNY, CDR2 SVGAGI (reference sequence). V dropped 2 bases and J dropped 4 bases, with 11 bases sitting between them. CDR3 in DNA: TGTGCCAGCAGTTACACCGGGGGAGGCACTGAAGCTTTCTTT. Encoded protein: CASSYTGGGTEAFF.

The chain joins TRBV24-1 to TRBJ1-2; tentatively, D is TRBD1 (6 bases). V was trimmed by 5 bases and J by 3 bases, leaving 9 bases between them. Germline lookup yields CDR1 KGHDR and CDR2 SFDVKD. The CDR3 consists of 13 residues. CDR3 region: CATSGKGDYGYTF. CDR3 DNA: TGTGCCACCAGTGGAAAGGGGGACTATGGCTACACCTTC.

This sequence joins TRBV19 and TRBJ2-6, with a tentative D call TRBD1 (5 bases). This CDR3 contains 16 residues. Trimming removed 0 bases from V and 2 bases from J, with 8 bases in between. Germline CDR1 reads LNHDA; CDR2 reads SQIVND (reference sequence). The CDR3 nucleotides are TGTGCCAGTAGTATAGAAGGCAGGGCTGGGGCCAACGTCCTGACTTTC. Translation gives CASSIEGRAGANVLTF. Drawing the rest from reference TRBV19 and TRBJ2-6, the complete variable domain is DGGITQSPKYLFRKEGQNVTLSCEQNLNHDAMYWYRQDPGQGLRLIYYSQIVNDFQKGDIAEGYSVSREKKESFPLTVTSAQKNPTAFYLCASSIEGRAGANVLTFGAGSRLTVL.